This T cell receptor beta chain was retrieved from a study of blood T cell repertoires in COVID-19. Repertoires were generated with immunoSEQ multiplex PCR, while TCRdb's copy carries only in-frame clones and drops some. Here the sample spans more than 50,000 clones, more than 90% being singletons. Germline V lookup: CDR1 SGHNT, CDR2 YYREEE (reference sequence). This CDR3 is built from 13 residues. The V and J ends lost 5 bases and 4 bases, in that order; junction bases with no gene match: 4. The sequence was obtained from a human donor in a cohort sampled during active COVID-19. The chain combines TRBV5-4 with TRBJ1-2; 8 positions match TRBD1. Material for sequencing was peripheral blood. This chain's CDR3 is CASSSQGAYGYTF. CDR3 nucleotide sequence: TGTGCCAGCAGTTCTCAGGGGGCCTATGGCTACACCTTC.